The sequence of this T cell receptor beta chain was determined in a study of cytomegalovirus exposure and HLA in healthy donors. Study background: The 120 validation repertoires used the same platform as the roughly 720 first-cohort repertoires (as reported by a later analysis).

The CDR3 totals 14 residues. Germline V CDR1 and CDR2: SGHVS, FQNEAQ. With 5 bases clipped from V and 9 bases from J, the junction kept 6 bases outside the gene matches. Profiled with immunoSEQ multiplex PCR; TCRdb holds only in-frame clones, not every one. The sample gives 110,000 to 150,000 clones, about nine tenths of which show up once; about 6.7% is in the top ten. The V and J genes are TRBV7-8 and TRBJ1-6; 8 nucleotides match TRBD1. Sequences were obtained from PBMCs. This clonotype was sampled from a woman aged 30 to 39 in good health and CMV-seropositive. For the CDR3, the DNA is TGTGCCAGCAGCCGGGCAGGGGGCTCTTCACCCCTCCACTTT. It specifies CASSRAGGSSPLHF.